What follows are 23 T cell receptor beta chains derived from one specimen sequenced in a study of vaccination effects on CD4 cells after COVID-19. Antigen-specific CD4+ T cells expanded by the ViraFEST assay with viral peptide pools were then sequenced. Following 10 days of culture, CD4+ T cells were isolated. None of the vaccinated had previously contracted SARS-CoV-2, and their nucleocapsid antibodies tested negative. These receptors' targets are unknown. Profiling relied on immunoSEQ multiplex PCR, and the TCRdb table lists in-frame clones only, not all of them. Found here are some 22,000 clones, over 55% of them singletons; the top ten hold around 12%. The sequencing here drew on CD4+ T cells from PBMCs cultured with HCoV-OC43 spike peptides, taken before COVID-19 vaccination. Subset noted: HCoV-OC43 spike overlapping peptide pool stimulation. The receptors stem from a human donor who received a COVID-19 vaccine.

CDR3 nucleotide sequence: TGCGCCAGCAGTGACTTAGCGGGAGGCCCGGTCCGTACCGGCGGCAATGAGCAGTTCTTC. Its protein product is CASSDLAGGPVRTGGNEQFF. This chain uses TRBV10-1 with TRBJ2-1; TRBD2 agrees at 10 bases. Germline CDR1 and CDR2: WNHNN and SYGVQD (reference sequence). The junction had 20 bases not matched to a gene; V was cut back by 3 bases and J by 6 bases. The CDR3 runs to 20 residues.

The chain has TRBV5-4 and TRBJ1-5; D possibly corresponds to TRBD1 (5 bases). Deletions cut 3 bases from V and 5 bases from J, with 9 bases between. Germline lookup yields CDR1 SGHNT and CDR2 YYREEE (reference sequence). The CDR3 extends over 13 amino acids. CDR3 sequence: CASSSDTDQPQHF. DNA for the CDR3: TGTGCCAGCAGCTCGGACACGGATCAGCCCCAGCATTTT. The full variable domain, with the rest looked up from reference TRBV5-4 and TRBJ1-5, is ETGVTQSPTHLIKTRGQQVTLRCSSQSGHNTVSWYQQALGQGPQFIFQYYREEENGRGNFPPRFSGLQFPNYSSELNVNALELDDSALYLCASSSDTDQPQHFGDGTRLSIL.

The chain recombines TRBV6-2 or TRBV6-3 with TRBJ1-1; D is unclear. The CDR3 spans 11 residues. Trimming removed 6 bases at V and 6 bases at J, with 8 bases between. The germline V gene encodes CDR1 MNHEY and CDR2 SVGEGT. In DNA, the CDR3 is TGTGCCAGCAGCCGGACCTCTGAAGCTTTCTTT. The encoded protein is CASSRTSEAFF.

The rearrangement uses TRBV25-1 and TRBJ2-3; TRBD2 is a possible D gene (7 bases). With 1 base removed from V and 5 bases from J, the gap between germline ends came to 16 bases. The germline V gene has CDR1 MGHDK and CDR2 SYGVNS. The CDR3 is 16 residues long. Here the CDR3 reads CASSELGGARRDTQYF. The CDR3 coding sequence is TGTGCCAGCAGTGAATTGGGGGGGGCTAGAAGAGATACGCAGTATTTT.

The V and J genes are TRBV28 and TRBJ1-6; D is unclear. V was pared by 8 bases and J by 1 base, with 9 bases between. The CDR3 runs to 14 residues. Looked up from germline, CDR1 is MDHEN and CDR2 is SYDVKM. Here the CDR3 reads CASRTESYNSPLHF. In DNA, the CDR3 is TGTGCCAGCCGCACAGAGTCCTATAATTCACCCCTCCACTTT.

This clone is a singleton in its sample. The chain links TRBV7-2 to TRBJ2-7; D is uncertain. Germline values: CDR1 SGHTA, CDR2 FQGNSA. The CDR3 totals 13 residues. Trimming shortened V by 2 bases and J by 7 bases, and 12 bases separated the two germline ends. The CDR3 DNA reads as TGTGCCAGCAGCTTAACAGATCAGAGGGAGCAGTACTTC. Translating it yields CASSLTDQREQYF. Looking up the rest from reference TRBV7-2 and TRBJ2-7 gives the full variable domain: GAGVSQSPSNKVTEKGKDVELRCDPISGHTALYWYRQSLGQGLEFLIYFQGNSAPDKSGLPSDRFSAERTGGSVSTLTIQRTQQEDSAVYLCASSLTDQREQYFGPGTRLTVT.

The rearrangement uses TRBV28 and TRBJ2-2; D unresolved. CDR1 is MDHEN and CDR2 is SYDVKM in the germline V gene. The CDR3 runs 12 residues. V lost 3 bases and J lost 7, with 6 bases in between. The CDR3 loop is CASSFPGGELFF. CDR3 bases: TGTGCCAGCAGTTTCCCGGGCGGGGAGCTGTTTTTT.

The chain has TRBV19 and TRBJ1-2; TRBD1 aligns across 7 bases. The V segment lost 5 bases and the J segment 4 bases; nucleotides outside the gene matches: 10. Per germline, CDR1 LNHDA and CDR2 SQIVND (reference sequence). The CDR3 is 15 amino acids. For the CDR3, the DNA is TGTGCCAGTAGTCCTCAGACAGGGCCATCCTATGGCTACACCTTC. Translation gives CASSPQTGPSYGYTF.

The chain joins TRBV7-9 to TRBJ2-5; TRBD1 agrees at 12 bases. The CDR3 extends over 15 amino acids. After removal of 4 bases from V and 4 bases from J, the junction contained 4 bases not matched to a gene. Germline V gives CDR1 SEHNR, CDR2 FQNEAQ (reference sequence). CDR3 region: CASSSGQGAGETQYF. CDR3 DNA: TGTGCCAGCAGCTCGGGACAGGGGGCTGGAGAGACCCAGTACTTC.

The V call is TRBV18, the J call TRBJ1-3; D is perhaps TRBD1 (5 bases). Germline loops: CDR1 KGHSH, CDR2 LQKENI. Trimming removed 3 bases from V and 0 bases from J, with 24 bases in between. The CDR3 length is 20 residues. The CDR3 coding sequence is TGTGCCAGCTCACCGGGCTGGCCAGGGTCGAACTCTCACTCTGGAAACACCATATATTTT. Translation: CASSPGWPGSNSHSGNTIYF.

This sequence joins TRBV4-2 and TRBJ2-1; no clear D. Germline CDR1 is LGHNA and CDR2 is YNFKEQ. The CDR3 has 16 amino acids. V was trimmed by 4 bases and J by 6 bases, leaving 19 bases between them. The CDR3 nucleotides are TGTGCCAGCAGCCCTCAGCCGGGCCTCCCTCCCAATGAGCAGTTCTTC. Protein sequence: CASSPQPGLPPNEQFF.

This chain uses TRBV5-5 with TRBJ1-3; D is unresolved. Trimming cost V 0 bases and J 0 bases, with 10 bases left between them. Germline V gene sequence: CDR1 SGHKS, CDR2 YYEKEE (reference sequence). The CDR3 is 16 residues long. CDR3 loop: CASSLVLTYSGNTIYF. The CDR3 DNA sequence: TGTGCCAGCAGCTTGGTCCTTACTTACTCTGGAAACACCATATATTTT.

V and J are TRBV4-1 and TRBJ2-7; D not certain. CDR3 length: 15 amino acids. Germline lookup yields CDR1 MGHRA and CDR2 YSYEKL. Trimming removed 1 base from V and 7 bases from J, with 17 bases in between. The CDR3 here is CASSQVGLVLYEQYF. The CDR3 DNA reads TGCGCCAGCAGCCAAGTAGGCCTGGTTCTATATGAGCAGTACTTC.

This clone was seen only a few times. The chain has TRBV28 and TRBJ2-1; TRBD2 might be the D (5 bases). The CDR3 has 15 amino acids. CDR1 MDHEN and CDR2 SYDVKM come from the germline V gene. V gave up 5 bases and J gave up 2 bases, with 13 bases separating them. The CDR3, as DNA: TGTGCCAGCAGTCCAGCGGAATCAGCCTACAATGAGCAGTTCTTC. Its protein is CASSPAESAYNEQFF.

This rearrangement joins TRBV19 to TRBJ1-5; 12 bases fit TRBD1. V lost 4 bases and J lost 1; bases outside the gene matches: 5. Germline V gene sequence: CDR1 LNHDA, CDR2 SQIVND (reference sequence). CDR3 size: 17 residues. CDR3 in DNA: TGTGCCAGTAGTAGGGGACAGGGGGCGCAGAGCAATCAGCCCCAGCATTTT. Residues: CASSRGQGAQSNQPQHF.

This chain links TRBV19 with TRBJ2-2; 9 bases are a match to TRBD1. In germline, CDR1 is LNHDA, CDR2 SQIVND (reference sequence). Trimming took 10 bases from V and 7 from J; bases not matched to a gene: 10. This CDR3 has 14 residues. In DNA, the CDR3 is TGTGCCATTGGGGGGGACAGGGTCGTCGGGGAGCTGTTTTTT. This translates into CAIGGDRVVGELFF.

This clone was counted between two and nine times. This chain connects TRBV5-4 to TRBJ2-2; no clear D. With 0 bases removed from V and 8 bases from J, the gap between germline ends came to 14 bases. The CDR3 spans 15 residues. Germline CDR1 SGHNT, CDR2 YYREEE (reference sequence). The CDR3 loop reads CASSLEGFQGGELFF. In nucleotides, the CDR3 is TGTGCCAGCAGCTTGGAGGGCTTCCAAGGTGGGGAGCTGTTTTTT.

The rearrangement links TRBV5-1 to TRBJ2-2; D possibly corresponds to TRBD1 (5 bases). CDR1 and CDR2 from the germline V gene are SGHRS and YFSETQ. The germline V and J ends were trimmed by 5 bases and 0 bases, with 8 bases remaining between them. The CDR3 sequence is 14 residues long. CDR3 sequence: CASRQASNTGELFF. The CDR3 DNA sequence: TGCGCCAGCAGACAGGCCTCGAACACCGGGGAGCTGTTTTTT.

CDR3 residues: CASSLEPDSYEQYF. The CDR3 nucleotides are TGCGCCAGCAGCTTGGAGCCAGACTCCTACGAGCAGTACTTC. This chain links TRBV5-1 with TRBJ2-7; D unclear. From germline, CDR1 is SGHRS and CDR2 YFSETQ. This CDR3 comprises 14 residues. V dropped 0 bases and J dropped 0 bases, with 7 bases sitting between them.

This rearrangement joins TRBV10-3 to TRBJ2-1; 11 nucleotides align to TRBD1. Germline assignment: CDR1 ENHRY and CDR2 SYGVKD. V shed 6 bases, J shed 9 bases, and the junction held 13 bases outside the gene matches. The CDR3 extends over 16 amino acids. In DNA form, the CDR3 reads TGTGCCATCAGGGGAGAAGGGACAGGGGGAAGAGGTGAGCAGTTCTTC. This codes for CAIRGEGTGGRGEQFF.

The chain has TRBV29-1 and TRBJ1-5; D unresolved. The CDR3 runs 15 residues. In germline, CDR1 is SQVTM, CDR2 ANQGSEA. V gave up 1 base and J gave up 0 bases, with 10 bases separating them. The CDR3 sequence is CSVEGWRNSNQPQHF. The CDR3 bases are TGCAGCGTTGAAGGCTGGAGAAATAGCAATCAGCCCCAGCATTTT.

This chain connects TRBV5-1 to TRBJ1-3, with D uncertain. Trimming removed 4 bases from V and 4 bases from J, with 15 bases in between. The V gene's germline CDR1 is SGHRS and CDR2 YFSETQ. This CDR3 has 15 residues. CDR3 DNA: TGCGCCAGCAGCCAGGCCAGGCCGGCCGGAAACACCATATATTTT. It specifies CASSQARPAGNTIYF.

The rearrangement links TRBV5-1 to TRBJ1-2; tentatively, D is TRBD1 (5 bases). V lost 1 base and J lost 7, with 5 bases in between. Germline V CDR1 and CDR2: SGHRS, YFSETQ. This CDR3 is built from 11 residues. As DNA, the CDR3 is TGCGCCAGCAGCTTGCAGGGTGGCTACACCTTC. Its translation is CASSLQGGYTF.